This T cell receptor beta chain was sequenced during a study of cytomegalovirus exposure and HLA in healthy donors. Germline V CDR1 and CDR2: GTSNPN, SVGIG (reference sequence). The J segment lost 1 base and the V segment lost 0 bases, leaving 5 bases of the junction unmatched. The CDR3 totals 16 residues. In the PCR, 60 Vbeta and 13 Jbeta primers were used. Using immunoSEQ multiplex PCR, the repertoire was profiled, and TCRdb retains in-frame clones only, with some absent. The data show some 150,000 clones, 60% to 85% seen once. Whole-study results and caveats: Later findings reportedly placed an Asian-associated ancestry cluster below the approximately 650-donor mean for N-insertions. Analysis was carried out at a later point, and it linked a missense DCLRE1C variant to TCR beta V- and J-gene trimming. V segments that were indistinguishable, TRBV6-2 and TRBV6-3 among them, were omitted from analysis. Rare TCR sequences dominated, though some public TCRs recurred in many donors.

To note about this clone: Its antigen is still unknown.

The sequence was obtained from a female donor in good health and CMV-seronegative. V usage is TRBV30 and J usage is TRBJ2-1; 8 positions agree with TRBD2. Specimen: PBMCs. CDR3 region: CAWSVQPGGSYNEQFF. CDR3 nucleotides: TGTGCCTGGAGTGTACAACCGGGAGGGTCCTACAATGAGCAGTTCTTC.